Below, 10 T cell receptor beta chains from the same sample are listed, as sequenced in a study of Ad26.COV2.S vaccination and SARS-CoV-2 variants. Method: immunoSEQ multiplex PCR; TCRdb's copy keeps in-frame clones and lacks some. The top ten hold approximately 11% of the sample, which has some 250,000 clones, roughly 88% seen once. Specified treatment: 19 received Ad26.COV2.S at low or high dose, single or two shots; five or six received placebo; per-sample allocation not given. Material that was analyzed had been drawn on day 63 after the first vaccine or placebo injection. The sample was peripheral blood, taken in a trial of Ad26.COV2.S vaccine versus placebo. The receptors were gathered from a person between 18 and 65 years old who received the Ad26.COV2.S COVID-19 vaccine or a placebo.

This clone was seen just once. Other DNA sequences in this specimen translate into the identical CDR3. The rearrangement joins TRBV28 to TRBJ1-1, with no clear D. Germline CDR1 and CDR2: MDHEN and SYDVKM. V was clipped by 2 bases and J by 2 bases, with 9 bases between them. The CDR3 has 14 amino acids. Here the CDR3 DNA reads TGTGCCAGCAGTTTAGTCGTAGGAAACACTGAAGCTTTCTTT. Translating gives CASSLVVGNTEAFF. Drawing the rest from reference TRBV28 and TRBJ1-1, the complete variable domain is DVKVTQSSRYLVKRTGEKVFLECVQDMDHENMFWYRQDPGLGLRLIYFSYDVKMKEKGDIPEGYSVSREKKERFSLILESASTNQTSMYLCASSLVVGNTEAFFGQGTRLTVV.

The rearrangement uses TRBV13 and TRBJ2-1, with D possibly being TRBD2 (5 bases). CDR1 and CDR2 from the germline V gene are PRHDT and FYEKMQ (reference sequence). This CDR3 spans 13 amino acids. V lost 10 bases and J 4 bases, leaving 14 bases between the germline ends. The CDR3 nucleotides are TGTGCCACCCGACCTAGCTCATACAATGAGCAGTTCTTC. It encodes CATRPSSYNEQFF. The full variable domain, rest sourced from reference TRBV13 and TRBJ2-1, is AAGVIQSPRHLIKEKRETATLKCYPIPRHDTVYWYQQGPGQDPQFLISFYEKMQSDKGSIPDRFSAQQFSDYHSELNMSSLELGDSALYFCATRPSSYNEQFFGPGTRLTVL.

This clone has just one count. The CDR3 DNA reads as TGTGCCAGCAGTTTTCGGGCAGACGGGGGATTCTACGAGCAGTACTTC. Protein sequence: CASSFRADGGFYEQYF. The rearrangement links TRBV28 to TRBJ2-7; the D gene is possibly TRBD2 (6 bases). This CDR3 has 16 amino acids. The V end was cut by 3 bases, the J end by 3 bases, with 18 bases between. Germline assignment: CDR1 MDHEN and CDR2 SYDVKM.

The chain recombines TRBV7-3 with TRBJ2-5, with a possible D match to TRBD1 (5 bases). The germline V gene has CDR1 SGHTA and CDR2 FQGTGA. V was clipped by 2 bases and J by 5 bases, with 15 bases between them. The CDR3 spans 15 residues. CDR3: CASSLVSGLGETQYF. Written as DNA, the CDR3 is TGTGCCAGCAGCTTAGTTTCAGGGTTGGGGGAGACCCAGTACTTC. Drawing the rest from reference TRBV7-3 and TRBJ2-5, the complete variable domain is GAGVSQTPSNKVTEKGKYVELRCDPISGHTALYWYRQSLGQGPEFLIYFQGTGAADDSGLPNDRFFAVRPEGSVSTLKIQRTERGDSAVYLCASSLVSGLGETQYFGPGTRLLVL.

The chain combines TRBV28 with TRBJ1-3; tentative D call: TRBD1 (6 bases). Germline V gives CDR1 MDHEN, CDR2 SYDVKM. This CDR3 comprises 15 residues. The germline V and J ends were trimmed by 4 bases and 2 bases, with 12 bases remaining between them. The CDR3 here is CASSWGRGAGNTIYF. CDR3 sequence (DNA): TGTGCCAGCAGTTGGGGCAGGGGAGCTGGAAACACCATATATTTT.

V gene TRBV29-1 combines with J gene TRBJ1-2; D is unresolved. CDR3 size: 12 residues. Germline CDR1 reads SQVTM; CDR2 reads ANQGSEA. Trimming left V 1 base short and J 0 bases short, with 3 bases between. CDR3 bases: TGCAGCGTTGAAGCCCCTAACTATGGCTACACCTTC. The encoded protein is CSVEAPNYGYTF.

The chain carries TRBV24-1 and TRBJ2-3, with D possibly being TRBD1 (6 bases). V lost 5 bases and J lost 3, with 17 bases in between. This CDR3 is 16 amino acids long. Per germline, CDR1 KGHDR and CDR2 SFDVKD. CDR3 region: CATSGRGGPVTDTQYF. CDR3 coding DNA: TGTGCCACCAGTGGCCGAGGGGGTCCAGTTACAGATACGCAGTATTTT.

The chain carries TRBV7-2 and TRBJ1-6, with D uncertain. V lost 5 bases, J lost 6 bases, and 14 bases lay in between. The CDR3 is 15 residues long. Germline CDR1 reads SGHTA; CDR2 reads FQGNSA. The CDR3 is CASSSRLVGNSPLHF. DNA for the CDR3: TGTGCCAGCAGCAGCCGACTGGTGGGTAATTCACCCCTCCACTTT.

The chain has TRBV7-2 and TRBJ1-2; D remains ambiguous. The CDR3 is made up of 11 amino acids. The V gene's germline CDR1 is SGHTA and CDR2 FQGNSA. V was pared by 6 bases and J by 8 bases, with 10 bases between. CDR3 residues: CASSATQGYTF. In DNA form, the CDR3 reads TGTGCCAGCAGTGCGACACAGGGCTACACCTTC.

The J gene is TRBJ2-5, the V gene TRBV7-6; TRBD2 matches at 14 bases. Per the germline V gene, CDR1 is SGHVS and CDR2 is FNYEAQ. J gave up 5 bases and V 4 bases, and 6 bases lay outside the gene matches. This CDR3 comprises 16 residues. The CDR3 reads CASSSRTSGGRETQYF. The CDR3 DNA is TGTGCCAGCAGCTCCCGGACTAGCGGGGGGCGGGAGACCCAGTACTTC.